This T cell receptor (beta chain) was captured by sequencing in a study of blood T cell repertoires in COVID-19. Study context: The origin of the acute and convalescent COVID-19 samples was the United States, Italy and Spain. Nucleic acid was either cDNA or gDNA, and it came from T cells, B-cell-depleted T cells, or PBMCs.

TCRdb's copy holds only in-frame clones and misses some; the assay was immunoSEQ multiplex PCR. Of tens of thousands of clones in the sample, roughly nine tenths are singletons; the top ten hold 15% to 20%. Enrollment of patients from Seattle took place during active infection, with longitudinal follow-up. The CDR3 is 13 amino acids. Germline loops: CDR1 MNHEY, CDR2 SVGEGT. Trimming removed 0 bases from V and 5 bases from J; junction bases left unmatched: 0. Sequenced input: peripheral blood. J is TRBJ1-2 and V is TRBV6-2 or TRBV6-3, with 7 bases matching TRBD1. This TCR was sampled from a woman aged 60-70 years with COVID-19, enrolled during active disease. The CDR3 nucleotides read TGTGCCAGCAGTTACTCGACAGGGTATGGCTACACCTTC. This codes for CASSYSTGYGYTF.